This TCR beta chain is from a study of Graves' ophthalmopathy and Graves' hyperthyroidism. As regards this clonotype: Its antigen is currently unknown.

General observations from the study: Blood also carried most expanded thyroid clonotypes exceeding 0.001 frequency. Sensitivity of under 71% and specificity of 72% to 85% were achieved by the model that predicted ophthalmopathy progression.

Serum thyroxine and TRAb, along with clinical symptoms, thyroid ultrasound and orbital computed tomography, were what diagnosis relied on. The PBMCs originated from roughly 11 ml of fresh peripheral blood. The authors amplified TCR beta CDR3 regions from RNA transcripts. Investigators did first-round RT-PCR with HTBI primers, then second-round multiplex PCR. One entry per CDR3 protein results from TCRdb running MiXCR on the multiplex PCR reads. The sample includes around 660,000 distinct CDR3 sequences, approximately 39% of them seen just once. The CDR3 runs 12 residues. Germline assignment: CDR1 DFQATT and CDR2 SNEGSKA (reference sequence). Trimming removed 8 bases at V and 3 bases at J, with 13 bases between.

This TCR was recovered from an adult man with Graves' ophthalmopathy. V gene TRBV20-1 combines with J gene TRBJ1-1, with D perhaps TRBD1 (6 bases). The material sequenced was peripheral blood. Here the CDR3 DNA reads TGCAGTTCCAGGGAGGGGGACACTGAAGCTTTCTTT. Protein product: CSSREGDTEAFF.